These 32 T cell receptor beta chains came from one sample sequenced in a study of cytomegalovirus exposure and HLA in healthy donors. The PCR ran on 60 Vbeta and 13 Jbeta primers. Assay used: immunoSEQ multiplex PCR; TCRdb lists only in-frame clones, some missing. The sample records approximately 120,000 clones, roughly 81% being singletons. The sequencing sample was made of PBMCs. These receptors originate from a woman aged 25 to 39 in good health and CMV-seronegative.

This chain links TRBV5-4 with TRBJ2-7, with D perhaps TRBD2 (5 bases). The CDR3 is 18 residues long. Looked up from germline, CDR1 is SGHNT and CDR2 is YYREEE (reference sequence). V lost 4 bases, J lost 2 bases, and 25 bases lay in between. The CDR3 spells CASSPNRPYTGETYEQYF. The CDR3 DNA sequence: TGTGCCAGCAGCCCAAACCGCCCCTATACCGGGGAGACCTACGAGCAGTACTTC.

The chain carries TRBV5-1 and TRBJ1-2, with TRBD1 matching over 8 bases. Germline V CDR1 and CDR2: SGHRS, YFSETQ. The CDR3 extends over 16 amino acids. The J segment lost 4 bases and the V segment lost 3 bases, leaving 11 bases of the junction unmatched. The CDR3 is CASSWAPGQVLYGYTF. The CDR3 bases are TGCGCCAGCAGCTGGGCCCCGGGACAGGTCCTCTATGGCTACACCTTC.

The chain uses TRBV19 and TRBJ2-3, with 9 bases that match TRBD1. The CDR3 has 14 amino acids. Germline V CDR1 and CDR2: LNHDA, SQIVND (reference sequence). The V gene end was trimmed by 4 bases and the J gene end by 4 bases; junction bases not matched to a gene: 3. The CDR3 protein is CASSKGQGADTQYF. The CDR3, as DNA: TGTGCCAGTAGTAAGGGACAGGGCGCAGATACGCAGTATTTT.

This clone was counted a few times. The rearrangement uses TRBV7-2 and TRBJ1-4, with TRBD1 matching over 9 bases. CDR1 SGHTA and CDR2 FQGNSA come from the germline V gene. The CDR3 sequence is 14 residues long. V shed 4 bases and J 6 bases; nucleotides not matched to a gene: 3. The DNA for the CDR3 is TGTGCCAGCAGCTCCGGGACAGGGTATGAAAAACTGTTTTTT. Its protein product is CASSSGTGYEKLFF.

The CDR3 DNA reads TGTGCCAGCAGCGTGGGACAGGGATACGATGGCTACACCTTC. This codes for CASSVGQGYDGYTF. This chain uses TRBV9 with TRBJ1-2; 9 bases are shared with TRBD1. CDR3 length: 14 residues. V gave up 2 bases and J gave up 6 bases; unmatched junction bases: 5. Germline CDR1 and CDR2: SGDLS and YYNGEE. The full variable domain, its missing parts supplied by reference TRBV9 and TRBJ1-2, is DSGVTQTPKHLITATGQRVTLRCSPRSGDLSVYWYQQSLDQGLQFLIQYYNGEERAKGNILERFSAQQFPDLHSELNLSSLELGDSALYFCASSVGQGYDGYTFGSGTRLTVV.

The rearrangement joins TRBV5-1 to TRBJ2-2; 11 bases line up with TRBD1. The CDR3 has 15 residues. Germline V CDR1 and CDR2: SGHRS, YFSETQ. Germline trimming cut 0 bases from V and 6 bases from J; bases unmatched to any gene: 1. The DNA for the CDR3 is TGCGCCAGCAGCTTGGGGACAGGGGGCCCCGGGGAGCTGTTTTTT. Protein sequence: CASSLGTGGPGELFF.

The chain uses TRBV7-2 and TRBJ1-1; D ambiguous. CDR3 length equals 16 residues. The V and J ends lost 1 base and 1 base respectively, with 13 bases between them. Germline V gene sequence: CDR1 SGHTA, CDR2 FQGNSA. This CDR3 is CASSLVGLLRNTEAFF. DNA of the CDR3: TGTGCCAGCAGCTTAGTTGGTTTATTGAGGAACACTGAAGCTTTCTTT.

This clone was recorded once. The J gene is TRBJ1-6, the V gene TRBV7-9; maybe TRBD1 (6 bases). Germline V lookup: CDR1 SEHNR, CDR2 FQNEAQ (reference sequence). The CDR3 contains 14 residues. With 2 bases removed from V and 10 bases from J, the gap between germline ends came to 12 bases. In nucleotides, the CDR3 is TGTGCCAGCAGCTTAAGGGGGGGGGAGTCACCCCTCCACTTT. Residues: CASSLRGGESPLHF.

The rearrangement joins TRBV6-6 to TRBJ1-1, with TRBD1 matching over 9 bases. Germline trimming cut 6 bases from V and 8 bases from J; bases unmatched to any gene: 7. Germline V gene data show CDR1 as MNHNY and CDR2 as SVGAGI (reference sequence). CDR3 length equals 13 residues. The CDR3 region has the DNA TGTGCCAGCAGCGTCGGGACAGGGAGAGAAGCTTTCTTT. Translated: CASSVGTGREAFF.

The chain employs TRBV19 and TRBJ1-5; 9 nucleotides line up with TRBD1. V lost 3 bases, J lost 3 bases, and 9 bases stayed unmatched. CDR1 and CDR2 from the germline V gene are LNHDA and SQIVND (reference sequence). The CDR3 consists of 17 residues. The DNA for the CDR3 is TGTGCCAGTAGTATCCTACAGGGGGCGGTTTCCAATCAGCCCCAGCATTTT. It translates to CASSILQGAVSNQPQHF. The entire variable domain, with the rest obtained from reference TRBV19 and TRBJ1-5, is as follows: DGGITQSPKYLFRKEGQNVTLSCEQNLNHDAMYWYRQDPGQGLRLIYYSQIVNDFQKGDIAEGYSVSREKKESFPLTVTSAQKNPTAFYLCASSILQGAVSNQPQHFGDGTRLSIL.

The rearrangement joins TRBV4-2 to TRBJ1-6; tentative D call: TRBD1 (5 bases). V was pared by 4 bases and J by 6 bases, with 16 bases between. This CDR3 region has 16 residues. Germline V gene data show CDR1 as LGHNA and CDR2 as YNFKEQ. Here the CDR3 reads CASSRFPRVSNSPLHF. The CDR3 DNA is TGTGCCAGCAGCCGCTTCCCCAGGGTTAGTAATTCACCCCTCCACTTT.

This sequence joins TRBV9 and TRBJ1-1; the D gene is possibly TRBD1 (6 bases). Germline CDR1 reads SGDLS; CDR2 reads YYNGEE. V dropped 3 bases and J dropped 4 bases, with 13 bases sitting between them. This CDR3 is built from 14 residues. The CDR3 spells CASSARDTSTEAFF. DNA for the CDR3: TGTGCCAGCAGCGCCCGGGACACCAGCACTGAAGCTTTCTTT.

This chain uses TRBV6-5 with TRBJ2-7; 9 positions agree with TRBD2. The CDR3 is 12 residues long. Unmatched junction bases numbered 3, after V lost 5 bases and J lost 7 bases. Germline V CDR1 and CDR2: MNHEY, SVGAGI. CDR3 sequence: CASSGSGGEQYF. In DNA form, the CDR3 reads TGTGCCAGCAGTGGTAGCGGGGGTGAGCAGTACTTC.

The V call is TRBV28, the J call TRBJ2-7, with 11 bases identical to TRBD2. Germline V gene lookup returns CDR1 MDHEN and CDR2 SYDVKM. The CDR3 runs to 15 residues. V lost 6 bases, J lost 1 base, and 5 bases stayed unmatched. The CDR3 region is CASSTSGGGSYEQYF. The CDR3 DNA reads TGTGCCAGCAGCACTAGCGGGGGTGGGTCCTACGAGCAGTACTTC.

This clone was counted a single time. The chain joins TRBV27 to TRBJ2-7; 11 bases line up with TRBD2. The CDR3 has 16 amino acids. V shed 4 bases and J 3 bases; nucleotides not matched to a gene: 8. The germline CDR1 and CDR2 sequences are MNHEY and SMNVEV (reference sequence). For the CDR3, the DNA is TGTGCCAGCAGTTATCCACTAGCGGGAGCGTACTACGAGCAGTACTTC. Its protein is CASSYPLAGAYYEQYF.

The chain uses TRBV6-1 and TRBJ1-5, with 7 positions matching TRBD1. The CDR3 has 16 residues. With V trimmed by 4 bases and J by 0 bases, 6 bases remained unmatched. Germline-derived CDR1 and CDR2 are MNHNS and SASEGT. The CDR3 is CASSGDRLPSNQPQHF. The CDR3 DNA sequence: TGTGCCAGCAGTGGGGACAGACTCCCTAGCAATCAGCCCCAGCATTTT.

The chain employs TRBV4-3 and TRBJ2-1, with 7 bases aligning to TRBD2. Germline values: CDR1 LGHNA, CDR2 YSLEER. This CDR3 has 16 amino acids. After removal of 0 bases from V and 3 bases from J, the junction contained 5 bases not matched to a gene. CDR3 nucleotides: TGCGCCAGCAGCCAAGAGATTGCGGGGGACTACAATGAGCAGTTCTTC. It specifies CASSQEIAGDYNEQFF.

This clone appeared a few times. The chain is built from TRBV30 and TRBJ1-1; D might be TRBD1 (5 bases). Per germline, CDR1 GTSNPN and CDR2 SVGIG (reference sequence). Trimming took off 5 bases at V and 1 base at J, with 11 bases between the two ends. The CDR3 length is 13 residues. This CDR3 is CAWSARENTEAFF. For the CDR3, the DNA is TGTGCCTGGTCGGCCAGGGAGAACACTGAAGCTTTCTTT.

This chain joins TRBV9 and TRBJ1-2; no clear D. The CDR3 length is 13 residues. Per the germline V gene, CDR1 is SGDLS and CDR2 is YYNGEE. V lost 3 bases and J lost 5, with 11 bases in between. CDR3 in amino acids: CASSGGAAYGYTF. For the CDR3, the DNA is TGTGCCAGCAGCGGCGGAGCAGCTTATGGCTACACCTTC. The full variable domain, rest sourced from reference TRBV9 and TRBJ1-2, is DSGVTQTPKHLITATGQRVTLRCSPRSGDLSVYWYQQSLDQGLQFLIQYYNGEERAKGNILERFSAQQFPDLHSELNLSSLELGDSALYFCASSGGAAYGYTFGSGTRLTVV.

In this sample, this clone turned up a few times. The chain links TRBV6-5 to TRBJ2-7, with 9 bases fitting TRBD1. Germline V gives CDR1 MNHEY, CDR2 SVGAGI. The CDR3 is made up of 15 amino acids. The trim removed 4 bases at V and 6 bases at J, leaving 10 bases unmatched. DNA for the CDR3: TGTGCCAGCAGTTCCGTCGGGACAGGGCGCGGCGAGCAGTACTTC. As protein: CASSSVGTGRGEQYF.

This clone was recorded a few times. The DNA for the CDR3 is TGTGCCAGCCGATCCCGACAGGGGTCGTACAAAGAGACCCAGTACTTC. This encodes CASRSRQGSYKETQYF. This chain joins TRBV27 and TRBJ2-5; 8 bases match TRBD1. Trimming cost V 8 bases and J 3 bases; bases outside gene matches: 14. The CDR3 totals 16 residues. Per the germline V gene, CDR1 is MNHEY and CDR2 is SMNVEV (reference sequence).

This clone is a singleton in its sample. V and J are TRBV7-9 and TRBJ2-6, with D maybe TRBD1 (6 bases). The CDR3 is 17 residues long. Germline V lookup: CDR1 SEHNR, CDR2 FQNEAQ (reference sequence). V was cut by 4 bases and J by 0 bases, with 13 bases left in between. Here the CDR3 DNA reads TGTGCCAGCAGCTCTCCGGGACAAAGCTCTGGGGCCAACGTCCTGACTTTC. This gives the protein CASSSPGQSSGANVLTF.

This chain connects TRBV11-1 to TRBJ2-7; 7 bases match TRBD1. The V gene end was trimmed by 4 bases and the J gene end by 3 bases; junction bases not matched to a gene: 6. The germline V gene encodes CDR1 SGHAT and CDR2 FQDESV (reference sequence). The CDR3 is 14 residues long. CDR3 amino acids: CASSSTGQNYEQYF. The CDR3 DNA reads TGTGCCAGCAGCTCCACGGGACAGAACTACGAGCAGTACTTC.

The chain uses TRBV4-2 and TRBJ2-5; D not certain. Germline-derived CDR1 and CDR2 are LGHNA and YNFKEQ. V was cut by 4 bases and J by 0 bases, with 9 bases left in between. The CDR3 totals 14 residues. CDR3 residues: CASSPTVYQETQYF. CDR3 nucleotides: TGTGCCAGCAGCCCGACTGTGTACCAAGAGACCCAGTACTTC.

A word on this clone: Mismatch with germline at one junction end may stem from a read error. CDR3 amino acids: CSVVLAGAYSEQFF. The CDR3 DNA is TGCAGCGTTGTTTTAGCGGGAGCTTACAGTGAGCAGTTCTTC. This sequence joins TRBV29-1 and TRBJ2-1; the match to TRBD2 covers 9 bases. CDR3 size: 14 residues. The V gene's germline CDR1 is SQVTM and CDR2 ANQGSEA.

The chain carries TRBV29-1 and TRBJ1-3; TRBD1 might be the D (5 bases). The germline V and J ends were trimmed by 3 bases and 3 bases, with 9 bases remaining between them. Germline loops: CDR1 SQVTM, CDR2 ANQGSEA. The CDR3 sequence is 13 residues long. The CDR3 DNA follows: TGCAGCGTTGACAGGGATGGTGGAAACACCATATATTTT. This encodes CSVDRDGGNTIYF.

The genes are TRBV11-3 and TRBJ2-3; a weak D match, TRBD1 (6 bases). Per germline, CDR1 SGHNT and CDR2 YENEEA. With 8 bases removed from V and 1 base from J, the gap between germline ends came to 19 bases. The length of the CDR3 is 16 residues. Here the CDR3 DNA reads TGTGCCAGCGCGTCAGGGGCAGTCCGCCGCACAGATACGCAGTATTTT. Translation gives CASASGAVRRTDTQYF.

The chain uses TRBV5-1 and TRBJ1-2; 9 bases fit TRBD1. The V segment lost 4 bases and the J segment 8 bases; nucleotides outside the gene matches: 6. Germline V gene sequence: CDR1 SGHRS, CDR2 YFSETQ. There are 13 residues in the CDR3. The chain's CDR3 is CASSEAGTGGYTF. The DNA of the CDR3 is TGCGCCAGCAGCGAGGCCGGGACAGGGGGCTACACCTTC.

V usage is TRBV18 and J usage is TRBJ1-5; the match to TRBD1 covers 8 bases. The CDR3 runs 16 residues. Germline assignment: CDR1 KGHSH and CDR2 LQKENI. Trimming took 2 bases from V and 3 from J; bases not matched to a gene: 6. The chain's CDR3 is CASSPADRGLNQPQHF. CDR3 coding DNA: TGTGCCAGCTCACCAGCCGACAGGGGCCTCAATCAGCCCCAGCATTTT.

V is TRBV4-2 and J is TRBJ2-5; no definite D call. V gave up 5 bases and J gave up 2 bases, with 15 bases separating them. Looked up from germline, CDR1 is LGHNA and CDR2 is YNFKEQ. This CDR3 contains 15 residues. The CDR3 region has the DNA TGTGCCAGCAGCGCGTTAAACAGCAAACAAGAGACCCAGTACTTC. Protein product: CASSALNSKQETQYF.

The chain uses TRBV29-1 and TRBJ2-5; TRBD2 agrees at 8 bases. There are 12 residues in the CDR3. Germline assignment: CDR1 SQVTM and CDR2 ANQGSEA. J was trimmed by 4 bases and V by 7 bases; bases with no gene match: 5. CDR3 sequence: CSGAGGGETQYF. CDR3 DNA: TGCAGCGGGGCGGGGGGAGGAGAGACCCAGTACTTC.

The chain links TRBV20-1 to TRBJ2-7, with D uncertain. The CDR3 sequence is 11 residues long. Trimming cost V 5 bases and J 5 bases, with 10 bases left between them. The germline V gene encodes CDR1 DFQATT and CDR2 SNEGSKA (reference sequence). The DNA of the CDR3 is TGCAGTGCTGACTGGTCTCACGAGCAGTACTTC. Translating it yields CSADWSHEQYF.